The 24 T cell receptor beta chains below all came from one sample that was sequenced in a study of blood T cell repertoires in COVID-19. The method was immunoSEQ multiplex PCR; TCRdb's version includes in-frame clones alone and lacks a portion of them. Of about 42,000 clones listed, 70% to 90% are singletons. Sequencing input: peripheral blood. All receptors derive from a human donor in a cohort sampled during active COVID-19.

The chain recombines TRBV2 with TRBJ1-2; 10 bases match TRBD1. Germline values: CDR1 SNHLY, CDR2 FYNNEI. V gave up 6 bases and J gave up 6 bases; unmatched junction bases: 4. The CDR3 is 13 residues long. Here the CDR3 DNA reads TGTGCCAGCAGCAAGGACAGGGGGGATGGCTACACCTTC. This sequence encodes CASSKDRGDGYTF. Variable domain in full (rest from reference TRBV2 and TRBJ1-2): EPEVTQTPSHQVTQMGQEVILRCVPISNHLYFYWYRQILGQKVEFLVSFYNNEISEKSEIFDDQFSVERPDGSNFTLKIRSTKLEDSAMYFCASSKDRGDGYTFGSGTRLTVV.

The rearrangement links TRBV7-6 to TRBJ2-7; no clear D. Germline V gene data show CDR1 as SGHVS and CDR2 as FNYEAQ. V shed 1 base and J shed 5 bases, with 9 bases lying between them. The CDR3 totals 13 residues. CDR3 residues: CASSLGFRDEQYF. The CDR3 DNA reads TGTGCCAGCAGCTTAGGGTTTCGCGACGAGCAGTACTTC.

This chain connects TRBV4-1 to TRBJ2-1, with D maybe TRBD2 (7 bases). Trimming stripped 0 bases from V and 9 bases from J, with 15 bases between. CDR3 length: 15 amino acids. Germline CDR1 MGHRA, CDR2 YSYEKL. CDR3 nucleotides: TGCGCCAGCAGCCAAGAACCCGGGGGGCTGGGTGAGCAGTTCTTC. Translating gives CASSQEPGGLGEQFF.

The CDR3 DNA reads TGTGCCAGCGGCTGGACAGGGAGAGGGCAAGAGACCCAGTACTTC. Protein product: CASGWTGRGQETQYF. V gene TRBV6-5 combines with J gene TRBJ2-5, with TRBD1 matching 8 bases. With 8 bases clipped from V and 2 bases from J, the junction kept 10 bases outside the gene matches. Looked up from germline, CDR1 is MNHEY and CDR2 is SVGAGI. This CDR3 comprises 15 residues.

This chain connects TRBV4-1 to TRBJ1-5; D gene ambiguous. CDR1 is MGHRA and CDR2 is YSYEKL in the germline V gene. The CDR3 runs 14 residues. Trimming shortened V by 1 base and J by 3 bases, and 7 bases separated the two germline ends. The CDR3 loop reads CASSQVEINQPQHF. The CDR3 DNA reads as TGCGCCAGCAGCCAAGTCGAGATCAATCAGCCCCAGCATTTT.

The chain is built from TRBV3-1 (or the pseudogene TRBV3-2) and TRBJ2-1; the match to TRBD1 covers 8 bases. Germline assignment: CDR1 LGHDT and CDR2 YNNKEL (reference sequence). J gave up 2 bases and V 0 bases, and 6 bases lay outside the gene matches. This CDR3 contains 17 residues. The CDR3 sequence is CASSQDPGTGTYNEQFF. The CDR3 bases are TGTGCCAGCAGCCAAGACCCCGGGACAGGAACCTACAATGAGCAGTTCTTC.

This chain joins TRBV4-2 and TRBJ2-1; 11 bases fit TRBD2. This CDR3 is 16 amino acids long. CDR1 is LGHNA, CDR2 YNFKEQ, per germline. Germline trimming cut 4 bases from V and 6 bases from J; bases unmatched to any gene: 8. CDR3 in DNA: TGTGCCAGCAGCCTCATTCTCGGGACTAGCGGCAATGAGCAGTTCTTC. Translated: CASSLILGTSGNEQFF.

The chain recombines TRBV4-1 with TRBJ1-2; 11 bases map to TRBD1. Germline V CDR1 and CDR2: MGHRA, YSYEKL. With V trimmed by 4 bases and J by 2 bases, 6 bases remained unmatched. This CDR3 contains 16 residues. The CDR3 loop reads CASSRGQGALNYGYTF. The CDR3 DNA reads as TGCGCCAGCAGCCGCGGACAGGGGGCGCTGAACTATGGCTACACCTTC.

This clone was detected only a few times. The rearrangement joins TRBV5-4 to TRBJ1-1; tentatively, D is TRBD1 (5 bases). Germline CDR1 reads SGHNT; CDR2 reads YYREEE (reference sequence). The CDR3 has 15 amino acids. Trimming stripped 4 bases from V and 0 bases from J, with 13 bases between. CDR3 residues: CASSSQGGVNTEAFF. Written as DNA, the CDR3 is TGTGCCAGCAGCAGTCAGGGTGGGGTGAACACTGAAGCTTTCTTT.

The rearrangement uses TRBV12-3 or TRBV12-4 and TRBJ2-5; TRBD2 agrees at 7 bases. The CDR3 is 12 amino acids. After removal of 6 bases from V and 5 bases from J, the junction contained 3 bases not matched to a gene. The CDR3 bases are TGTGCCAGCAGGTCCGGGGGGGAGACCCAGTACTTC. Its translation: CASRSGGETQYF.

The chain is built from TRBV28 and TRBJ2-2; TRBD1 matches 7 bases. Trimming at V came to 5 bases and at J to 5 bases, leaving 5 bases not matched to a gene. CDR1 is MDHEN, CDR2 SYDVKM, per germline. The CDR3 totals 14 residues. The CDR3 nucleotides are TGTGCCAGCAGTCGGCGACAGGGAACCGGGGAGCTGTTTTTT. Protein: CASSRRQGTGELFF.

The chain couples TRBV7-6 to TRBJ2-7; TRBD1 agrees at 9 bases. V shed 5 bases and J 1 base; nucleotides not matched to a gene: 9. Germline assignment: CDR1 SGHVS and CDR2 FNYEAQ. This CDR3 has 16 residues. The DNA for the CDR3 is TGTGCCAGCAGCCCGTCCGGGACAGGGTCTTCCTACGAGCAGTACTTC. Translating gives CASSPSGTGSSYEQYF.

The V call is TRBV30, the J call TRBJ1-2, with D maybe TRBD1 (5 bases). The CDR3 is 15 amino acids. The germline CDR1 and CDR2 sequences are GTSNPN and SVGIG (reference sequence). Trimming stripped 3 bases from V and 4 bases from J, with 18 bases between. DNA of the CDR3: TGTGCCTGGAGAAGTGGAGGGGTTACACCCTATGGCTACACCTTC. This translates into CAWRSGGVTPYGYTF.

This clone turned up a few times. The chain uses TRBV7-6 and TRBJ1-5, with TRBD1 matching 12 bases. This CDR3 has 16 residues. Losses at the gene ends were 3 bases for V and 4 bases for J; bases not matched to a gene: 4. CDR1 and CDR2 from the germline V gene are SGHVS and FNYEAQ. The CDR3 region has the DNA TGTGCCAGCAGCTTGGGACAGGGGGCCCTAAATCAGCCCCAGCATTTT. Translated, it gives CASSLGQGALNQPQHF.

V usage is TRBV7-9 and J usage is TRBJ2-2; 9 nucleotides align to TRBD1. From germline, CDR1 is SEHNR and CDR2 FQNEAQ (reference sequence). V was clipped by 10 bases and J by 6 bases; unmatched bases: 3. This CDR3 comprises 12 residues. The CDR3 here is CATTGGPGELFF. DNA for the CDR3: TGTGCCACGACAGGGGGTCCCGGGGAGCTGTTTTTT.

This chain connects TRBV11-3 to TRBJ2-1; 9 nucleotides agree with TRBD2. This CDR3 region has 15 residues. CDR1 and CDR2 (germline): SGHNT, YENEEA. V was pared by 5 bases and J by 4 bases, with 6 bases of the junction left unmatched. The CDR3 DNA is TGTGCCAGCAGCCGGGCACTAGCGGGTTACAATGAGCAGTTCTTC. This encodes CASSRALAGYNEQFF. The full variable domain, its missing parts supplied by reference TRBV11-3 and TRBJ2-1, is EAGVVQSPRYKIIEKKQPVAFWCNPISGHNTLYWYLQNLGQGPELLIRYENEEAVDDSQLPKDRFSAERLKGVDSTLKIQPAELGDSAVYLCASSRALAGYNEQFFGPGTRLTVL.

The V call is TRBV3-1 (or the pseudogene TRBV3-2), the J call TRBJ1-4; perhaps TRBD1 as D (5 bases). Trimming left V 4 bases short and J 7 bases short, with 16 bases between. Germline loops: CDR1 LGHDT, CDR2 YNNKEL (reference sequence). The CDR3 sequence is 15 residues long. The CDR3 protein is CASSLPGLDGEKLFF. Written as DNA, the CDR3 is TGTGCCAGCAGCCTACCGGGACTCGACGGTGAAAAACTGTTTTTT.

The V call is TRBV5-1, the J call TRBJ2-2; D perhaps matches TRBD2 (5 bases). Germline V gene sequence: CDR1 SGHRS, CDR2 YFSETQ. V was clipped by 7 bases and J by 0 bases, with 13 bases between them. The CDR3 length is 15 residues. CDR3 nucleotides: TGCGCCAGCGGCGGGTCTCCGCCGAACACCGGGGAGCTGTTTTTT. The encoded protein is CASGGSPPNTGELFF.

The gene calls are TRBV5-6 and TRBJ1-5, with D unresolved. This CDR3 contains 14 residues. V gave up 2 bases and J gave up 6 bases, with 12 bases separating them. The germline gives CDR1 SGHDT, CDR2 YYEEEE. The CDR3 reads CASSFHGFAQPQHF. The CDR3 region has the DNA TGTGCCAGCAGCTTTCACGGGTTTGCTCAGCCCCAGCATTTT.

The gene calls are TRBV7-9 and TRBJ2-1; 10 bases are shared with TRBD2. In germline, CDR1 is SEHNR, CDR2 FQNEAQ (reference sequence). Trimming cost V 4 bases and J 4 bases; bases outside gene matches: 10. This CDR3 contains 17 residues. The DNA for the CDR3 is TGTGCCAGCAGCTGGAAGGAAAGCGGGGGGGGATACAATGAGCAGTTCTTC. The encoded protein is CASSWKESGGGYNEQFF.

The genes are TRBV3-1 (or the pseudogene TRBV3-2) and TRBJ2-5, with 10 bases fitting TRBD2. V lost 5 bases, J lost 5 bases, and 8 bases stayed unmatched. The CDR3 is 15 residues long. In germline, CDR1 is LGHDT, CDR2 YNNKEL (reference sequence). CDR3 coding DNA: TGTGCCAGCAGCAAGCGGGAGGGCATTCGGGAGACCCAGTACTTC. Translated: CASSKREGIRETQYF.

The chain combines TRBV30 with TRBJ1-6; the D gene is possibly TRBD1 (6 bases). V dropped 0 bases and J dropped 0 bases, with 9 bases sitting between them. The CDR3 covers 16 residues. CDR1 GTSNPN and CDR2 SVGIG come from the germline V gene (reference sequence). This CDR3 is CAWSVQGSSYNSPLHF. DNA for the CDR3: TGTGCCTGGAGTGTTCAGGGGAGCTCCTATAATTCACCCCTCCACTTT.

V and J are TRBV7-2 and TRBJ2-1; 9 nucleotides match TRBD1. CDR3 length: 15 residues. V was clipped by 5 bases and J by 3 bases; unmatched bases: 5. Germline CDR1 reads SGHTA; CDR2 reads FQGNSA. Here the CDR3 DNA reads TGTGCCAGCAGCAAAACAGGGGGCTTCTACAATGAGCAGTTCTTC. Translated: CASSKTGGFYNEQFF.

This clone came up once. The chain couples TRBV7-2 to TRBJ2-1, with D possibly matching TRBD2 (6 bases). This CDR3 has 14 amino acids. V lost 1 base to trimming and J lost 8 bases, with 12 bases between them. The V gene's germline CDR1 is SGHTA and CDR2 FQGNSA. This CDR3 reads CASSLGGVLYEQFF. CDR3 coding DNA: TGTGCCAGCAGCTTAGGGGGGGTGCTTTATGAGCAGTTCTTC.